The 22 T cell receptor beta chains reported below all come from one sample, sequenced in a study of T-cell reconstitution after alpha-beta-depleted transplantation in children. For TCRbeta, the library was prepared with unique molecular identifiers. TCRdb itself ran the PCR reads through MiXCR, one entry per CDR3 protein. The sample records around 100,000 distinct CDR3 sequences, 4.5% to 7.5% being singletons. The specimen comprised PBMCs, mostly from graft donor cells, sampled 60 days after TCRalphabeta/CD19-depleted stem cell transplant. The receptors come from a female patient aged 2-10 years who had a stem cell transplant for Fanconi anemia, so the T cells may come from the graft donor.

This clonotype has ten or more counts. The chain joins TRBV5-1 to TRBJ2-2; D could derive from TRBD1 or TRBD2 (5 bases each). The germline gives CDR1 SGHRS, CDR2 YFSETQ. There are 16 residues in the CDR3. V was pared by 2 bases and J by 4 bases, with 15 bases between. The CDR3 DNA sequence: TGCGCCAGCAGCTTTGGGACCCAAGGTAGCACCGGGGAGCTGTTTTTT. It yields the protein CASSFGTQGSTGELFF. Complete variable domain (other parts from reference TRBV5-1 and TRBJ2-2): KAGVTQTPRYLIKTRGQQVTLSCSPISGHRSVSWYQQTPGQGLQFLFEYFSETQRNKGNFPGRFSGRQFSNSRSEMNVSTLELGDSALYLCASSFGTQGSTGELFFGEGSRLTVL.

This clonotype was seen repeatedly, ten times or more. This rearrangement joins TRBV20-1 to TRBJ1-2, with a tentative D call TRBD1 (6 bases). The V gene lost 2 bases and the J gene lost 6 bases, with 22 bases spanning the gap. The CDR3 length is 16 residues. Germline lookup yields CDR1 DFQATT and CDR2 SNEGSKA (reference sequence). CDR3 protein: CSARSLKITGRDGYTF. CDR3 nucleotides: TGCAGTGCTAGATCCCTTAAAATAACAGGGCGCGATGGCTACACCTTC.

Ten or more counts support this clonotype. The rearrangement links TRBV15 to TRBJ2-3; 8 bases match TRBD2. This CDR3 is 15 amino acids long. The V gene end was trimmed by 0 bases and the J gene end by 9 bases; junction bases not matched to a gene: 8. Germline V gene sequence: CDR1 LNHNV, CDR2 YYDKDF (reference sequence). CDR3 DNA sequence: TGTGCCACCAGCAGAGATGCCGTAGCGGGGAGGACGCAGTATTTT. Protein sequence: CATSRDAVAGRTQYF.

This clonotype has at least ten counts. V is TRBV7-3 and J is TRBJ2-1; the match to TRBD2 covers 8 bases. CDR1 is SGHTA, CDR2 FQGTGA, per germline. V shed 5 bases and J 0 bases; nucleotides not matched to a gene: 3. CDR3 length: 15 residues. This CDR3 reads CASSVLAASYNEQFF. DNA for the CDR3: TGTGCCAGCAGCGTACTAGCGGCCTCCTACAATGAGCAGTTCTTC.

This clonotype was seen many times. V usage is TRBV5-1 and J usage is TRBJ1-1; D call uncertain. V dropped 3 bases and J dropped 0 bases, with 9 bases sitting between them. CDR1 is SGHRS, CDR2 YFSETQ, per germline. The CDR3 consists of 14 residues. The CDR3: CASSYGLMNTEAFF. The CDR3 DNA follows: TGCGCCAGCAGCTACGGACTGATGAACACTGAAGCTTTCTTT. Using reference TRBV5-1 and TRBJ1-1 for the parts outside the CDR3, the full variable domain is KAGVTQTPRYLIKTRGQQVTLSCSPISGHRSVSWYQQTPGQGLQFLFEYFSETQRNKGNFPGRFSGRQFSNSRSEMNVSTLELGDSALYLCASSYGLMNTEAFFGQGTRLTVV.

In this sample, this clonotype turned up many times. The CDR3 region is CASSQERGGNEQFF. As DNA, the CDR3 is TGTGCCAGCAGCCAAGAAAGGGGAGGCAATGAGCAGTTCTTC. The chain joins TRBV14 to TRBJ2-1, with a tentative D call TRBD2 (6 bases). The CDR3 runs to 14 residues. Germline V gene sequence: CDR1 SGHDN, CDR2 FVKESK. Trimming stripped 0 bases from V and 6 bases from J, with 9 bases between.

This chain connects TRBV20-1 to TRBJ2-5; the match to TRBD1 covers 10 bases. Per germline, CDR1 DFQATT and CDR2 SNEGSKA (reference sequence). Losses at the gene ends were 6 bases for V and 5 bases for J; bases not matched to a gene: 12. This CDR3 contains 15 residues. CDR3: CSAKRQGAPLETQYF. The CDR3 bases are TGCAGTGCAAAAAGACAGGGGGCGCCCCTTGAGACCCAGTACTTC.

Notes on this clonotype: One junction end disagrees with the germline gene, perhaps due to a read error. This chain links TRBV20-1 with TRBJ2-5; 12 positions agree with TRBD2. The CDR3 runs to 17 residues. In germline, CDR1 is DFQATT, CDR2 SNEGSKA (reference sequence). The chain's CDR3 is CCASWGLAGGPGETQYF. CDR3 coding DNA: TGCTGTGCTAGTTGGGGGCTAGCGGGGGGGCCGGGAGAGACCCAGTACTTC.

The sample holds many counts of this clonotype. Written as DNA, the CDR3 is TGTGCCAGCTCACCCCGCAGGGTTCAAGAGACCCAGTACTTC. This codes for CASSPRRVQETQYF. The chain recombines TRBV18 with TRBJ2-5, with D maybe TRBD1 (5 bases). Germline CDR1 reads KGHSH; CDR2 reads LQKENI. The V and J ends lost 3 bases and 2 bases respectively, with 10 bases between them. This CDR3 region has 14 residues.

In its sample, this clonotype ranks as medium-sized. This sequence joins TRBV7-3 and TRBJ2-1, with TRBD1 matching over 8 bases. The trim removed 3 bases at V and 9 bases at J, leaving 4 bases unmatched. The CDR3 loop spans 13 amino acids. Per germline, CDR1 SGHTA and CDR2 FQGTGA. CDR3 nucleotide sequence: TGTGCCAGCAGCTTCAGGGGGCGGACTGAGCAGTTCTTC. Translating gives CASSFRGRTEQFF.

The sample holds many counts of this clonotype. The chain has TRBV5-1 and TRBJ2-3, with a possible D match to TRBD2 (6 bases). This CDR3 region has 17 residues. Germline assignment: CDR1 SGHRS and CDR2 YFSETQ. Trimming removed 4 bases from V and 3 bases from J, with 21 bases in between. The CDR3 spells CASSQTGPGVLTDTQYF. CDR3 nucleotide sequence: TGCGCCAGCAGCCAGACCGGGCCGGGAGTTCTTACAGATACGCAGTATTTT.

This clonotype showed up just a few times. V usage is TRBV28 and J usage is TRBJ1-5; 10 nucleotides align to TRBD1. V lost 4 bases, J lost 6 bases, and 6 bases stayed unmatched. Germline assignment: CDR1 MDHEN and CDR2 SYDVKM. The CDR3 covers 15 residues. The CDR3 region has the DNA TGTGCCAGCAGTTACCGGGACAGGGGTCGTCAGCCCCAGCATTTT. Translated, it gives CASSYRDRGRQPQHF.

This clonotype was seen many times. The V and J genes are TRBV12-3 or TRBV12-4 and TRBJ2-3; weak D call: TRBD2 (6 bases). The length of the CDR3 is 15 residues. V gave up 2 bases and J gave up 3 bases, with 12 bases separating them. CDR3 coding DNA: TGTGCCAGCAGTTTAAGGCGGGATAATACAGATACGCAGTATTTT. This sequence encodes CASSLRRDNTDTQYF.

This clonotype has at least ten counts. The chain joins TRBV9 to TRBJ1-2, with 7 positions matching TRBD1. Unmatched junction bases numbered 5, after V lost 0 bases and J lost 6 bases. Germline assignment: CDR1 SGDLS and CDR2 YYNGEE. The CDR3 is made up of 14 amino acids. CDR3 sequence reads: CASSVGGTVDGYTF. The CDR3 DNA reads as TGTGCCAGCAGCGTAGGGGGGACAGTGGATGGCTACACCTTC.

This clonotype was detected ten times or more. The rearrangement uses TRBV5-1 and TRBJ2-1; either TRBD1 or TRBD2 may supply D (5 bases each). Germline V gene sequence: CDR1 SGHRS, CDR2 YFSETQ. This CDR3 has 15 residues. V was cut by 6 bases and J by 8 bases, with 21 bases left in between. The CDR3 region is CASTEGTNSGDEQFF. The CDR3 region has the DNA TGCGCCAGCACAGAAGGGACCAACTCAGGAGATGAGCAGTTCTTC. The full variable domain, rest sourced from reference TRBV5-1 and TRBJ2-1, is KAGVTQTPRYLIKTRGQQVTLSCSPISGHRSVSWYQQTPGQGLQFLFEYFSETQRNKGNFPGRFSGRQFSNSRSEMNVSTLELGDSALYLCASTEGTNSGDEQFFGPGTRLTVL.

The sample holds a few counts of this clonotype. J is TRBJ2-7 and V is TRBV9; 9 nucleotides match TRBD1. The germline V gene has CDR1 SGDLS and CDR2 YYNGEE. With V trimmed by 4 bases and J by 0 bases, 5 bases remained unmatched. This CDR3 has 15 amino acids. Here the CDR3 reads CASSPRTGDSYEQYF. DNA for the CDR3: TGTGCCAGCAGCCCCCGGACAGGGGACTCCTACGAGCAGTACTTC.

This clonotype appeared many times. V is TRBV29-1 and J is TRBJ1-2, with D possibly being TRBD1 (5 bases). CDR1 is SQVTM, CDR2 ANQGSEA, per germline. The CDR3 has 12 amino acids. V lost 6 bases, J lost 6 bases, and 14 bases lay in between. In DNA, the CDR3 is TGCAGCGTCGGGGCTTCCTCGGATGGCTACACCTTC. Residues: CSVGASSDGYTF.

Comment on this clonotype: No conserved phenylalanine or tryptophan ends this CDR3, so it is likely a read error. DNA for the CDR3: TGCAGCGTGCCCGCCGGGTCCCTATCATTCTATGGCTACACCTAC. Translated: CSVPAGSLSFYGYTY. This chain connects TRBV29-1 to TRBJ1-2; D is undetermined. The germline V gene encodes CDR1 SQVTM and CDR2 ANQGSEA. Deletions cut 6 bases from V and 4 bases from J, with 21 bases between. The CDR3 consists of 15 residues.

The V gene is TRBV12-3 or TRBV12-4, the J gene TRBJ2-1; 8 bases line up with TRBD2. CDR3 size: 15 residues. Trimming at V came to 1 base and at J to 5 bases, leaving 4 bases not matched to a gene. The CDR3, as DNA: TGTGCCAGCAGTTTAGGCGGGAGGTCGAACAATGAGCAGTTCTTC. Amino acid sequence: CASSLGGRSNNEQFF.

The sample holds many counts of this clonotype. The genes are TRBV28 and TRBJ2-1, with 7 bases fitting TRBD2. The germline V gene has CDR1 MDHEN and CDR2 SYDVKM. The junction had 13 bases not matched to a gene; V was cut back by 5 bases and J by 3 bases. This CDR3 region has 17 residues. The CDR3, as DNA: TGTGCCAGCAGTCCCTTTACTAGCGCCGGACTCTACAATGAGCAGTTCTTC. It yields the protein CASSPFTSAGLYNEQFF.

This clonotype was seen ten or more times. The rearrangement uses TRBV11-2 and TRBJ2-7, with no clear D. This CDR3 is built from 17 residues. Trimming shortened V by 5 bases and J by 0 bases, and 20 bases separated the two germline ends. Germline CDR1 reads SGHAT; CDR2 reads FQNNGV. The CDR3 bases are TGTGCCAGCAGCCTGGACGAAAGGGTAGGAAGCTCCTACGAGCAGTACTTC. Translated: CASSLDERVGSSYEQYF.

Many counts were recorded for this clonotype. V usage is TRBV15 and J usage is TRBJ2-6; a possible D gene is TRBD2 (5 bases). The V gene's germline CDR1 is LNHNV and CDR2 YYDKDF (reference sequence). The CDR3 loop spans 21 amino acids. V lost 0 bases and J 0 bases, leaving 21 bases between the germline ends. The DNA of the CDR3 is TGTGCCACCAGCAGAGATTCGCGAGGGTTCGAACCGCGCTCTGGGGCCAACGTCCTGACTTTC. Translating it yields CATSRDSRGFEPRSGANVLTF.